This T cell receptor beta chain originates from a study of regulatory and conventional T cells in RAG deficiency. About this clone: Antigen: not known.

General observations from the study: Omenn patients showed >80% Treg-Tconv overlap and shorter CDR3 lengths. In Omenn syndrome, sorted "Tregs" may be peripherally activated cells. Shannon entropy was markedly lower and Simpson indices higher in RAG-deficient patients than control T-cell subsets.

Here immunoSEQ multiplex PCR was the method, and the copy in TCRdb shows in-frame clones only, minus some. The table lists around 30,000 clones, 89% of them singletons, with around 13% in the top ten. The germline gives CDR1 SGHKS, CDR2 YYEKEE (reference sequence). The CDR3 is 14 residues long. The ends were cut back, 1 base at V and 3 bases at J, with 8 bases in the middle. These data are also associated with another study on regulatory T cells. That source notes: Primers: 52 TRBV forward and 13 TRBJ reverse. Regulatory T cells showed the strongest V-J pair restriction and V/J gene skewing among patient repertoires.

Sequenced material: CD8+ T cells sorted from blood. The TCR originated in a human donor in good health. The chain recombines TRBV5-5 with TRBJ1-5; no reliable D call. The CDR3 coding sequence is TGTGCCAGCAGCTTGAGGGCCAACAATCAGCCCCAGCATTTT. Translation gives CASSLRANNQPQHF.